Shown below are 14 T cell receptor beta chains from a single sample sequenced in a study of T cell responses to AZD1222 COVID-19 vaccine. Assay: immunoSEQ multiplex PCR; the TCRdb copy retains only in-frame clones and omits some. The sample comprises roughly 180,000 clones, just over 90% of which are singletons, and more than 1.5% rests with the top ten. Material: peripheral blood, obtained 28 days after the second AZD1222 dose. The source of these receptors is an adult who received the AZD1222 COVID-19 vaccine.

This chain connects TRBV29-1 to TRBJ2-3; D is possibly TRBD1 (6 bases). CDR3 length equals 13 residues. V lost 6 bases and J lost 1, with 11 bases in between. Germline V gene sequence: CDR1 SQVTM, CDR2 ANQGSEA. CDR3 coding DNA: TGCAGCGTCTGCAGGGGAGGCACAGATACGCAGTATTTT. As protein: CSVCRGGTDTQYF.

The chain employs TRBV7-6 and TRBJ2-2; 8 positions match TRBD1. Unmatched junction bases numbered 8, after V lost 4 bases and J lost 4 bases. Germline assignment: CDR1 SGHVS and CDR2 FNYEAQ. There are 16 residues in the CDR3. The CDR3: CASSSRQGQATGELFF. The CDR3 nucleotides read TGTGCCAGCAGCTCCCGACAGGGGCAGGCCACCGGGGAGCTGTTTTTT.

The chain couples TRBV7-9 to TRBJ1-1; no clear D gene. Per germline, CDR1 SEHNR and CDR2 FQNEAQ (reference sequence). The CDR3 spans 12 residues. Trimming took off 1 base at V and 6 bases at J, with 6 bases between the two ends. The CDR3 here is CASSLDGSEAFF. The CDR3 DNA reads as TGTGCCAGCAGCTTAGACGGGTCTGAAGCTTTCTTT.

In its sample, this clone was seen once. The chain uses TRBV6-5 and TRBJ1-5, with 7 bases fitting TRBD1. Germline V gene lookup returns CDR1 MNHEY and CDR2 SVGAGI. Trimming removed 4 bases from V and 3 bases from J; junction bases left unmatched: 3. This CDR3 is built from 14 residues. CDR3 protein: CASSSTGINQPQHF. DNA for the CDR3: TGTGCCAGCAGTTCGACAGGGATCAATCAGCCCCAGCATTTT.

The chain is built from TRBV7-8 and TRBJ2-1, with D possibly TRBD1 on 6 matching bases. Trimming shortened V by 5 bases and J by 0 bases, and 14 bases separated the two germline ends. Germline values: CDR1 SGHVS, CDR2 FQNEAQ. The CDR3 runs 16 residues. The CDR3 nucleotides read TGTGCCAGCAGCCGCACGAGGGGGAGCTCCTACAATGAGCAGTTCTTC. It codes for CASSRTRGSSYNEQFF.

This chain joins TRBV5-4 and TRBJ2-5; D possibly corresponds to TRBD1 (6 bases). The ends were cut back, 4 bases at V and 7 bases at J, with 11 bases in the middle. There are 12 residues in the CDR3. Per germline, CDR1 SGHNT and CDR2 YYREEE (reference sequence). CDR3 region: CASSPQGGTQYF. The CDR3 coding sequence is TGTGCCAGCAGCCCCCAAGGGGGGACCCAGTACTTC.

The chain joins TRBV6-5 to TRBJ1-1; the D gene is possibly TRBD1 (5 bases). The V end was cut by 0 bases, the J end by 5 bases, with 13 bases between. The CDR3 extends over 15 amino acids. Germline loops: CDR1 MNHEY, CDR2 SVGAGI. The CDR3 reads CASSYSGQGRTEAFF. The CDR3 DNA sequence: TGTGCCAGCAGTTACTCCGGGCAGGGTCGTACTGAAGCTTTCTTT.

The gene calls are TRBV5-8 and TRBJ2-2; D remains ambiguous. The CDR3 loop spans 15 amino acids. The ends were cut back, 2 bases at V and 4 bases at J, with 12 bases in the middle. In germline, CDR1 is SGHTS, CDR2 YDEGEE. The CDR3 nucleotides are TGTGCCAGCAGCTTACGGCAGCTAACCACCGGGGAGCTGTTTTTT. It specifies CASSLRQLTTGELFF. The full variable domain, with the rest looked up from reference TRBV5-8 and TRBJ2-2, is EAGVTQSPTHLIKTRGQQATLRCSPISGHTSVYWYQQALGLGLQFLLWYDEGEERNRGNFPPRFSGRQFPNYSSELNVNALELEDSALYLCASSLRQLTTGELFFGEGSRLTVL.

This chain connects TRBV5-1 to TRBJ2-7; no clear D. V was shortened by 4 bases and J by 2 bases, with 7 bases between the two germline ends. Per the germline V gene, CDR1 is SGHRS and CDR2 is YFSETQ. The CDR3 sequence is 12 residues long. This CDR3 is CASSPNAYEQYF. The CDR3 DNA is TGCGCCAGCAGCCCGAATGCCTACGAGCAGTACTTC.

The chain combines TRBV6-2 or TRBV6-3 with TRBJ1-1; D uncertain. Trimming removed 2 bases at V and 2 bases at J, with 6 bases between. The V gene's germline CDR1 is MNHEY and CDR2 SVGEGT. This CDR3 region has 13 residues. The CDR3 sequence: CASSYVSNTEAFF. The CDR3 region has the DNA TGTGCCAGCAGTTACGTCAGTAACACTGAAGCTTTCTTT.

The chain is built from TRBV7-3 and TRBJ2-1; TRBD2 agrees at 7 bases. The ends lost 5 bases at V and 6 bases at J; junction bases unmatched: 10. Germline assignment: CDR1 SGHTA and CDR2 FQGTGA. CDR3 size: 15 residues. The CDR3 loop reads CASSPGTTNLNEQFF. The DNA of the CDR3 is TGTGCCAGCAGCCCCGGGACTACCAACCTCAATGAGCAGTTCTTC.

This chain joins TRBV3-1 (or the pseudogene TRBV3-2) and TRBJ2-7, with D perhaps matching TRBD2 (6 bases). The CDR3 contains 15 residues. Trimming cost V 4 bases and J 2 bases, with 15 bases left between them. The germline V gene encodes CDR1 LGHDT and CDR2 YNNKEL (reference sequence). CDR3 sequence: CASSLTSLRTYEQYF. In nucleotides, the CDR3 is TGTGCCAGCAGCCTAACTAGCTTAAGGACCTACGAGCAGTACTTC.

The rearrangement links TRBV10-1 to TRBJ2-1, with D perhaps TRBD1 (5 bases). The CDR3 is made up of 13 amino acids. Germline V lookup: CDR1 WNHNN, CDR2 SYGVQD (reference sequence). Trimming removed 4 bases from V and 4 bases from J, with 8 bases in between. CDR3 region: CASSGQPYNEQFF. CDR3 nucleotide sequence: TGCGCCAGCAGTGGACAGCCATACAATGAGCAGTTCTTC.

The V gene is TRBV6-1, the J gene TRBJ1-5, with TRBD1 matching over 7 bases. Germline values: CDR1 MNHNS, CDR2 SASEGT. V was pared by 0 bases and J by 6 bases, with 5 bases of the junction left unmatched. The CDR3 sequence is 15 residues long. CDR3 DNA sequence: TGTGCCAGCAGTGAAGCGATAAGGGGGCGTCAGCCCCAGCATTTT. As protein: CASSEAIRGRQPQHF.